These 25 T cell receptor beta chains were all obtained from the same sample, sequenced in a study of PD-L1 blockade in urothelial cancer. Method: immunoSEQ multiplex PCR; TCRdb's copy keeps in-frame clones and lacks some. Of roughly 56,000 clones listed, around 79% are singletons. Sample: PBMCs, taken around atezolizumab (anti-PD-L1) treatment. Receptor source: a man in his sixties or seventies with urothelial cancer.

V gene TRBV2 combines with J gene TRBJ1-1; maybe TRBD1 (5 bases). The CDR3 contains 15 residues. The V gene's germline CDR1 is SNHLY and CDR2 FYNNEI. V was trimmed by 4 bases and J by 3 bases, leaving 15 bases between them. CDR3 DNA: TGTGCCAGCAGTGGCAGGGTCGGGCCTTACACTGAAGCTTTCTTT. Translating it yields CASSGRVGPYTEAFF.

The rearrangement joins TRBV14 to TRBJ2-3; TRBD2 aligns across 11 bases. The germline V gene has CDR1 SGHDN and CDR2 FVKESK. The CDR3 has 16 amino acids. Trimming cost V 4 bases and J 2 bases; bases outside gene matches: 5. Here the CDR3 DNA reads TGTGCCAGCAGCCCCATAGCGGGAGGGATCACAGATACGCAGTATTTT. Protein: CASSPIAGGITDTQYF.

This clone ranks as medium-sized. The genes are TRBV7-9 and TRBJ2-7; TRBD2 matches 8 bases. This CDR3 has 16 amino acids. Germline assignment: CDR1 SEHNR and CDR2 FQNEAQ (reference sequence). J was trimmed by 3 bases and V by 5 bases; bases with no gene match: 12. CDR3 DNA: TGTGCCAGCAGCCCCCGGGGCAGCGGGAGTCTCTACGAGCAGTACTTC. As protein: CASSPRGSGSLYEQYF.

The chain combines TRBV6-1 with TRBJ2-7, with 10 bases that match TRBD2. Per the germline V gene, CDR1 is MNHNS and CDR2 is SASEGT. The length of the CDR3 is 14 residues. V trimming: 2 bases; J trimming: 3 bases; junction bases outside the gene matches: 1. This CDR3 reads CASSETSGIYEQYF. The CDR3 nucleotides read TGTGCCAGCAGTGAAACTAGCGGGATCTACGAGCAGTACTTC.

This chain links TRBV19 with TRBJ2-2; 7 bases map to TRBD1. The germline V gene has CDR1 LNHDA and CDR2 SQIVND (reference sequence). Unmatched junction bases numbered 8, after V lost 10 bases and J lost 6 bases. CDR3 length: 13 amino acids. The DNA of the CDR3 is TGTGCCACTGAGGGGGCAGGAGCCGGGGAGCTGTTTTTT. Translation gives CATEGAGAGELFF.

A word on this clone: This sample includes further DNA sequences coding for the same CDR3. The rearrangement joins TRBV4-1 to TRBJ2-1; the D gene is possibly TRBD1 (5 bases). Germline V CDR1 and CDR2: MGHRA, YSYEKL. The CDR3 has 16 residues. With 2 bases removed from V and 0 bases from J, the gap between germline ends came to 11 bases. CDR3 bases: TGCGCCAGCAGCCAACTGGACATCGTCTCCTACAATGAGCAGTTCTTC. This translates into CASSQLDIVSYNEQFF.

The chain joins TRBV5-5 to TRBJ1-5; no definite D call. CDR3 size: 16 residues. V lost 1 base and J lost 2, with 13 bases in between. CDR1 and CDR2 from the germline V gene are SGHKS and YYEKEE (reference sequence). CDR3 loop: CASSLTLRVGNQPQHF. The CDR3 DNA is TGTGCCAGCAGCTTGACTCTAAGAGTCGGCAATCAGCCCCAGCATTTT.

This CDR3 reads CASSLAGYGYTF. CDR3 nucleotides: TGCGCCAGCAGCTTGGCGGGGTATGGCTACACCTTC. This sequence joins TRBV5-1 and TRBJ1-2; the D is unclear. The germline gives CDR1 SGHRS, CDR2 YFSETQ. The CDR3 spans 12 residues. The ends were cut back, 0 bases at V and 5 bases at J, with 5 bases in the middle.

The chain couples TRBV30 to TRBJ1-2, with D possibly matching TRBD1 (5 bases). In germline, CDR1 is GTSNPN, CDR2 SVGIG (reference sequence). The CDR3 contains 15 residues. V dropped 0 bases and J dropped 3 bases, with 14 bases sitting between them. The CDR3 is CAWSVPGRADYGYTF. For the CDR3, the DNA is TGTGCCTGGAGTGTACCCGGCAGGGCCGACTATGGCTACACCTTC.

The rearrangement uses TRBV5-4 and TRBJ2-2; 11 nucleotides align to TRBD2. This CDR3 comprises 16 residues. Germline-derived CDR1 and CDR2 are SGHNT and YYREEE (reference sequence). The V segment lost 3 bases and the J segment 7 bases; nucleotides outside the gene matches: 8. DNA of the CDR3: TGTGCCAGCAGCTCACTAGCGGGAGCTCGGGGCGGGGAGCTGTTTTTT. Protein sequence: CASSSLAGARGGELFF.

This chain connects TRBV28 to TRBJ1-1; no reliable D call. Germline V gives CDR1 MDHEN, CDR2 SYDVKM. CDR3 length equals 14 residues. Deletions cut 1 base from V and 4 bases from J, with 10 bases between. This chain's CDR3 is CASSLSQLTTEAFF. CDR3 nucleotides: TGTGCCAGCAGTTTATCGCAGTTAACCACTGAAGCTTTCTTT.

J is TRBJ1-2 and V is TRBV7-2, with TRBD1 as a possible D gene (5 bases). CDR3 size: 14 residues. V lost 5 bases, J lost 4 bases, and 14 bases lay in between. Germline V gives CDR1 SGHTA, CDR2 FQGNSA. The CDR3 spells CASSRSGGSYGYTF. The CDR3 bases are TGTGCCAGCAGCCGGAGTGGGGGGTCCTATGGCTACACCTTC.

The V call is TRBV5-4, the J call TRBJ1-2; tentative D call: TRBD1 (5 bases). This CDR3 has 17 amino acids. Trimming left V 2 bases short and J 2 bases short, with 19 bases between. Per germline, CDR1 SGHNT and CDR2 YYREEE (reference sequence). CDR3 protein: CASSFGGDQPQNYGYTF. CDR3 nucleotide sequence: TGTGCCAGCAGCTTTGGGGGGGACCAACCACAAAACTATGGCTACACCTTC.

This clone is medium-sized by share. The chain combines TRBV29-1 with TRBJ2-1; 14 bases fit TRBD2. The J segment lost 10 bases and the V segment lost 0 bases, leaving 8 bases of the junction unmatched. CDR3 length equals 16 residues. Germline values: CDR1 SQVTM, CDR2 ANQGSEA. In DNA, the CDR3 is TGCAGCGTTGAAGACCCGACTAGCGGGAGGGTACGAGAGCAGTTCTTC. This translates into CSVEDPTSGRVREQFF.

This clone was seen a single time. This chain joins TRBV28 and TRBJ2-7; D remains ambiguous. The CDR3 totals 13 residues. Trimming left V 5 bases short and J 2 bases short, with 10 bases between. Germline V lookup: CDR1 MDHEN, CDR2 SYDVKM. Written as DNA, the CDR3 is TGTGCCAGCAGTCAGACTGTCCCCTACGAGCAGTACTTC. It translates to CASSQTVPYEQYF.

This clone is a singleton in its sample. The chain has TRBV11-2 and TRBJ2-7, with TRBD2 matching 7 bases. V was pared by 1 base and J by 5 bases, with 5 bases of the junction left unmatched. Germline CDR1 SGHAT, CDR2 FQNNGV. CDR3 length: 14 residues. The CDR3 here is CASSLVVGTNEQYF. The CDR3 DNA reads TGTGCCAGCAGCTTAGTGGTAGGGACTAACGAGCAGTACTTC. The full variable domain, its missing parts supplied by reference TRBV11-2 and TRBJ2-7, is EAGVAQSPRYKIIEKRQSVAFWCNPISGHATLYWYQQILGQGPKLLIQFQNNGVVDDSQLPKDRFSAERLKGVDSTLKIQPAKLEDSAVYLCASSLVVGTNEQYFGPGTRLTVT.

The chain recombines TRBV19 with TRBJ2-7; possibly TRBD1 for D (6 bases). Germline V gives CDR1 LNHDA, CDR2 SQIVND (reference sequence). The CDR3 is made up of 15 amino acids. Trimming took off 5 bases at V and 2 bases at J, with 16 bases between the two ends. In DNA, the CDR3 is TGTGCCAGTAGTTTTACTACCGGACAGACCTACGAGCAGTACTTC. This gives the protein CASSFTTGQTYEQYF.

V usage is TRBV9 and J usage is TRBJ2-7; 7 bases line up with TRBD2. Germline V gives CDR1 SGDLS, CDR2 YYNGEE. The CDR3 extends over 14 amino acids. V dropped 7 bases and J dropped 2; count of bases not matched to a gene: 9. This chain's CDR3 is CASSAGESPYEQYF. CDR3 sequence (DNA): TGTGCCAGCTCCGCGGGAGAAAGCCCCTACGAGCAGTACTTC.

The chain recombines TRBV5-1 with TRBJ1-5, with D perhaps TRBD1 (5 bases). Trimming stripped 0 bases from V and 2 bases from J, with 12 bases between. Looked up from germline, CDR1 is SGHRS and CDR2 is YFSETQ. The CDR3 length is 16 residues. The CDR3 region is CASSLAPGGGNQPQHF. CDR3 coding DNA: TGCGCCAGCAGCTTGGCCCCGGGGGGGGGCAATCAGCCCCAGCATTTT.

This clone was picked up one time. This chain's CDR3 is CASSFNALTSTDTQYF. For the CDR3, the DNA is TGTGCCAGCAGCTTTAACGCGCTAACTAGCACAGATACGCAGTATTTT. The V call is TRBV13, the J call TRBJ2-3; D unclear. Germline-derived CDR1 and CDR2 are PRHDT and FYEKMQ (reference sequence). The ends were cut back, 3 bases at V and 0 bases at J, with 13 bases in the middle. The CDR3 extends over 16 amino acids.

The J gene is TRBJ2-3, the V gene TRBV29-1; D is possibly TRBD1 (5 bases). The germline V gene has CDR1 SQVTM and CDR2 ANQGSEA. Trimming pared 5 bases from V and 4 bases from J, leaving 13 bases between. The CDR3 spans 13 residues. The CDR3 region is CSVKQVAADTQYF. The CDR3 nucleotides are TGCAGCGTTAAACAGGTTGCCGCAGATACGCAGTATTTT.

The CDR3 protein is CASSLGHSNYGYTF. The CDR3 bases are TGTGCCAGCAGTTTAGGCCATTCTAACTATGGCTACACCTTC. The rearrangement links TRBV28 to TRBJ1-2; D is unresolved. The V end lost 2 bases, the J end lost 0 bases, and 7 bases lay between the germline ends. CDR1 is MDHEN and CDR2 is SYDVKM in the germline V gene. The CDR3 has 14 residues.

CDR3 DNA: TGTGCCAGCACGATGGGACAGGGAAGAACTGAAGCTTTCTTT. This encodes CASTMGQGRTEAFF. The rearrangement links TRBV9 to TRBJ1-1; 9 bases are a match to TRBD1. Germline trimming cut 6 bases from V and 5 bases from J; bases unmatched to any gene: 8. Germline V lookup: CDR1 SGDLS, CDR2 YYNGEE. There are 14 residues in the CDR3. The full variable domain, completed using reference TRBV9 and TRBJ1-1, is DSGVTQTPKHLITATGQRVTLRCSPRSGDLSVYWYQQSLDQGLQFLIQYYNGEERAKGNILERFSAQQFPDLHSELNLSSLELGDSALYFCASTMGQGRTEAFFGQGTRLTVV.

The rearrangement joins TRBV10-3 to TRBJ2-6; D may be TRBD1 (5 bases). From germline, CDR1 is ENHRY and CDR2 SYGVKD. The CDR3 length is 16 residues. V was shortened by 5 bases and J by 0 bases, with 11 bases between the two germline ends. DNA for the CDR3: TGTGCCATCAGTCTGACAGACTCCTCTGGGGCCAACGTCCTGACTTTC. Its translation: CAISLTDSSGANVLTF.

The rearrangement links TRBV6-5 to TRBJ1-3, with D perhaps TRBD1 (5 bases). The CDR3 length is 15 residues. V was clipped by 0 bases and J by 3 bases, with 9 bases between them. Germline-derived CDR1 and CDR2 are MNHEY and SVGAGI. The CDR3 protein is CASSYSGESGNTIYF. The CDR3 DNA reads as TGTGCCAGCAGTTACTCAGGGGAAAGTGGAAACACCATATATTTT.